Sequencing of this T cell receptor (beta chain) was carried out in a study of T cell repertoires in cytomegalovirus infection (dated by TCRdb to between 2019 and 2020). Turning to the overall study: Recently identified HLA-C-restricted CMV epitopes, whose presentation resists viral immunomodulation, were targeted by peptide stimulations together with well-studied HLA-B-restricted epitopes. Because public TCR beta signatures pointed to carriage of CMV infection together with the matching HLA type, the HLA type of each donor mattered for the analysis. The full study reports these points: In both this cohort and an independent cohort of some 370 donors, the cumulative frequency of public TCR beta family members distinguished carriers of CMV infection plus the relevant HLA type. The ex vivo response was dominated by HLA-C-restricted CMV-specific TCR beta clonotypes, and the single most frequent clonotype in two of eight donors was supplied by these HLA-C-restricted clonotypes.

In regard to this clonotype: This clone's antigen is unknown. Base qualities are missing; no much larger clone stands one base away.

The reads were generated on an Illumina HiSeq 1500. In TCRdb, the public reads were trimmed at Q25 with fastp and aligned with MiXCR, with productive beta chains retained. CDR3 protein duplicates are merged, each entry listing the most common genes and DNA. For this sample the table gives approximately 990,000 distinct CDR3 sequences, of which approximately 31% were detected only once. Over 12% of the sample comes from the top ten. Taken with the paper, the label for treatment or condition translates to: in vitro stimulation with specific CMV peptide epitopes to enrich CMV-specific T cells. The sequenced sample was cultured CD8+ T cells from PBMCs, obtained from culture after CMV antigen stimulation. This TCR derives from a human donor in good health (CMV status not recorded). Some clones in this sample may be carry-over from other donors' samples.

The DNA sequence follows: TGCGCCAGCAGCCAGGGACAGGGCGGTGCCGCTGAAGCTTTCTTT. It is translated as CASSQGQGGAAEAFF. Recombination connected TRBV4-1 to TRBJ1-1, and TRBD1 aligns with 9 junction nucleotides. The germline V gene provides CDR1 MGHRA and CDR2 YSYEKL. The CDR3, cysteine through phenylalanine, is 15 amino acids long. Here the CDR3 DNA is all that survives: 45 bases in frame from base 1. V trim: 3 bases; J trim: 6 bases; unmatched bases: 8.